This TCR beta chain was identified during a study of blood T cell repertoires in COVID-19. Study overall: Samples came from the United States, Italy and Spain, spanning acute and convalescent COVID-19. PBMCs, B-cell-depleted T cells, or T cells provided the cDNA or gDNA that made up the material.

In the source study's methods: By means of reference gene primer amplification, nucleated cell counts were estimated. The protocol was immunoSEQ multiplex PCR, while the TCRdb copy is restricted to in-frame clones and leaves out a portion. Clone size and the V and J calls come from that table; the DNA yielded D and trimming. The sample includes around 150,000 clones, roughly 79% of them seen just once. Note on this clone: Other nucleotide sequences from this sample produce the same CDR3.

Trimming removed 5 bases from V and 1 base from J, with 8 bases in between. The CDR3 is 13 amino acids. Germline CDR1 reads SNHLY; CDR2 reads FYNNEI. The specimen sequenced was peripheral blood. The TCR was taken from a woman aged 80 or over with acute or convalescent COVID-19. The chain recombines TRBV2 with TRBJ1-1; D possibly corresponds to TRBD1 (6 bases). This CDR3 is CASSRDKNTEAFF. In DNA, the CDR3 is TGTGCCAGCAGTCGGGACAAGAACACTGAAGCTTTCTTT.